This T cell receptor (beta chain) was documented in a study of T cells after somatic rescue of genetic block. Per the germline V gene, CDR1 is LNHDA and CDR2 is SQIVND (reference sequence). The CDR3 consists of 15 residues. V dropped 7 bases and J dropped 6 bases, with 18 bases sitting between them. Method: immunoSEQ multiplex PCR; TCRdb's copy keeps in-frame clones and lacks some. The table shows 15,000 or so clones, with 65% to 75% occurring only once. The J gene is TRBJ2-2, the V gene TRBV19; D remains ambiguous. The clonotype originates from a man aged 18 to 29. Sequencing used peripheral blood mononuclear cells (PBMCs). Here the CDR3 reads CASNLRLGWPGELFF. The CDR3 coding sequence is TGTGCCAGTAATTTAAGGCTAGGATGGCCCGGGGAGCTGTTTTTT. Full variable domain (outside the CDR3, taken from reference TRBV19 and TRBJ2-2): DGGITQSPKYLFRKEGQNVTLSCEQNLNHDAMYWYRQDPGQGLRLIYYSQIVNDFQKGDIAEGYSVSREKKESFPLTVTSAQKNPTAFYLCASNLRLGWPGELFFGEGSRLTVL.